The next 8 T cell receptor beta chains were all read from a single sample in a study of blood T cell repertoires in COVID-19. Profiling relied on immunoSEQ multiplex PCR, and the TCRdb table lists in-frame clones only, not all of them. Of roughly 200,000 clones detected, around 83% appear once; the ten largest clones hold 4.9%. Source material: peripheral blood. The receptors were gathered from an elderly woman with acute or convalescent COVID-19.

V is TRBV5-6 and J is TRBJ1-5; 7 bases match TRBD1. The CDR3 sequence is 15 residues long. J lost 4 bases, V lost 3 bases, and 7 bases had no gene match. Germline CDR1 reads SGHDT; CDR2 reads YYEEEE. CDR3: CASSSIGGANQPQHF. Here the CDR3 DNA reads TGTGCCAGCAGCTCGATAGGGGGCGCAAATCAGCCCCAGCATTTT.

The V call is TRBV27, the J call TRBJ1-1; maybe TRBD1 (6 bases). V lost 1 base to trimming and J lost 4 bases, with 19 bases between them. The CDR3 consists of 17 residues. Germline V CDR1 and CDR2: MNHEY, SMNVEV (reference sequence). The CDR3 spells CASSLFARGRFGTEAFF. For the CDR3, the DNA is TGTGCCAGCAGTTTATTTGCCAGGGGAAGGTTTGGCACTGAAGCTTTCTTT.

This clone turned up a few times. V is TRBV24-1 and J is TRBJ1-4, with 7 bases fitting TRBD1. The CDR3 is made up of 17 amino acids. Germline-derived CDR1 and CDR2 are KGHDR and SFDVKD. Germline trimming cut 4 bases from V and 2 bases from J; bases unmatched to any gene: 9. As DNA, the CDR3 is TGTGCCACCAGTGACTACAGGGGTTTGCGTACTAATGAAAAACTGTTTTTT. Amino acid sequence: CATSDYRGLRTNEKLFF.

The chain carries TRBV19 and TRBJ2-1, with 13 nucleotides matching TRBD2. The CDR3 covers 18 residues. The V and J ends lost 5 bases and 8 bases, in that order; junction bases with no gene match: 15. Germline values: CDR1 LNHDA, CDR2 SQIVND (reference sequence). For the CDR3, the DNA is TGTGCCAGTAGTCCAACCGCCGGACTAGCGGGAGAACGCGATGAGCAGTTCTTC. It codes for CASSPTAGLAGERDEQFF.

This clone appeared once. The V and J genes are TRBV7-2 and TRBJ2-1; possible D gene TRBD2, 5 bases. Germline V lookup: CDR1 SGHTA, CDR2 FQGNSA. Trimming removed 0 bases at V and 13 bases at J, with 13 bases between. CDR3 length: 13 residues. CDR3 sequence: CASSLAGARKQFF. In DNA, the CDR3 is TGTGCCAGCAGCTTAGCGGGAGCGAGAAAACAGTTCTTC.

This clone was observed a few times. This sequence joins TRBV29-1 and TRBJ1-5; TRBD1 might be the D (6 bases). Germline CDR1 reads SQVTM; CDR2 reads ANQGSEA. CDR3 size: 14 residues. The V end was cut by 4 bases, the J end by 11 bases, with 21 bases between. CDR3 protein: CSVGERPGDRTQHF. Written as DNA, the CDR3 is TGCAGCGTTGGGGAACGTCCAGGGGATCGGACCCAGCATTTT. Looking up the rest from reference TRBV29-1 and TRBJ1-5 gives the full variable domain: SAVISQKPSRDICQRGTSLTIQCQVDSQVTMMFWYRQQPGQSLTLIATANQGSEATYESGFVIDKFPISRPNLTFSTLTVSNMSPEDSSIYLCSVGERPGDRTQHFGDGTRLSIL.

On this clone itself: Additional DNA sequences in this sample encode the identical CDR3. Written as DNA, the CDR3 is TGCAGCGTTCGTCGGGGGCGGGAGGGCCCCTACGAGCAGTACTTC. Residues: CSVRRGREGPYEQYF. The chain recombines TRBV29-1 with TRBJ2-7; 9 bases are a match to TRBD2. V dropped 5 bases and J dropped 2; count of bases not matched to a gene: 10. CDR3 size: 15 residues. The V gene's germline CDR1 is SQVTM and CDR2 ANQGSEA.

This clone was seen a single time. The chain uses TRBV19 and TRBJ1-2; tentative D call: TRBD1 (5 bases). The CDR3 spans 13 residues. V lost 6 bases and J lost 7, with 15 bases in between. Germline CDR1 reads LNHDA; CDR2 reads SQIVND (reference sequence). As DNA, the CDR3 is TGTGCCAGTAGGACAACAGGTTCAGGTGGCTACACCTTC. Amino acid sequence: CASRTTGSGGYTF.